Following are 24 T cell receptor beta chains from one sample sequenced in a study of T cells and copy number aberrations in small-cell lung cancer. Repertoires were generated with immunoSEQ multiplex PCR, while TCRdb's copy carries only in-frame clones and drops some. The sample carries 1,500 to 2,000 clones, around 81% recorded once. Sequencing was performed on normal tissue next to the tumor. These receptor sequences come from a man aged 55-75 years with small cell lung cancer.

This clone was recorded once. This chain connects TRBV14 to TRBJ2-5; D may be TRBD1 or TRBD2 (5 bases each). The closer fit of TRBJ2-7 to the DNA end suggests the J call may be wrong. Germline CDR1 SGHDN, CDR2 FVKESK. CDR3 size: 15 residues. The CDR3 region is CASSPAGTLNYEQYF. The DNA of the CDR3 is TGTGCCAGCAGCCCCGCCGGGACCCTTAACTACGAGCAGTACTTC.

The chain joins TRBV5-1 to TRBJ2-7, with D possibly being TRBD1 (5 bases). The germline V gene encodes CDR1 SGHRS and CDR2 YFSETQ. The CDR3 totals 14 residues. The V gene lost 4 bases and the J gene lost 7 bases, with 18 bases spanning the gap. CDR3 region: CASSQRQSPPEQYF. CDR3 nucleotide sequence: TGCGCCAGCAGCCAAAGACAGAGCCCCCCGGAGCAGTACTTC.

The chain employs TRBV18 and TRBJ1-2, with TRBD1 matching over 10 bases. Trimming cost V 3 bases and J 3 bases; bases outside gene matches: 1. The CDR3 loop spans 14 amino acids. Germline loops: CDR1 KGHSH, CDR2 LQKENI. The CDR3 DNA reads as TGTGCCAGCTCACCCGGGACAGGGGACTATGGCTACACCTTC. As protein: CASSPGTGDYGYTF. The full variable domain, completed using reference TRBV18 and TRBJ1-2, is NAGVMQNPRHLVRRRGQEARLRCSPMKGHSHVYWYRQLPEEGLKFMVYLQKENIIDESGMPKERFSAEFPKEGPSILRIQQVVRGDSAAYFCASSPGTGDYGYTFGSGTRLTVV.

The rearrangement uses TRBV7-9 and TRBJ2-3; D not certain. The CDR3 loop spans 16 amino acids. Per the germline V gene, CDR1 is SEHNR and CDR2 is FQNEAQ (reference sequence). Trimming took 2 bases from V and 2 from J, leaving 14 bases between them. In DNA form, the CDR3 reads TGTGCCAGCAGCTTATCGGATGTCAGGAACACAGATACGCAGTATTTT. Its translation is CASSLSDVRNTDTQYF.

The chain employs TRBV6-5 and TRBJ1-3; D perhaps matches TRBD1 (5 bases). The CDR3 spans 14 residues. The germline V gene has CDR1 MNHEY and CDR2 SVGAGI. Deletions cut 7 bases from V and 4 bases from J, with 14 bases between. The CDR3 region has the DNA TGTGCCAGCACCCCCGGGACTGAGGGAAACACCATATATTTT. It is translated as CASTPGTEGNTIYF.

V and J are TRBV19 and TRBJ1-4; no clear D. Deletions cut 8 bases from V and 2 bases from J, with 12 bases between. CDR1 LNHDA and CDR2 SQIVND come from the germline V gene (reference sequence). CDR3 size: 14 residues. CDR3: CASATGSTNEKLFF. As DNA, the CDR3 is TGTGCCAGTGCGACGGGGTCGACTAATGAAAAACTGTTTTTT.

CDR3 sequence: CAAGRNTEAFF. As DNA, the CDR3 is TGTGCCGCCGGGCGTAACACTGAAGCTTTCTTT. The chain combines TRBV19 with TRBJ1-1, with unresolved D. This CDR3 comprises 11 residues. Trimming removed 11 bases at V and 2 bases at J, with 9 bases between. Germline loops: CDR1 LNHDA, CDR2 SQIVND (reference sequence).

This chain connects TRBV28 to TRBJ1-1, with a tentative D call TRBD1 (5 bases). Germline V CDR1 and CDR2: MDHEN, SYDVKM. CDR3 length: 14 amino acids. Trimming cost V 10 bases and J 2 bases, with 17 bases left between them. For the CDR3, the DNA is TGTGCCATTAGAACGACAGCAGCTAACACTGAAGCTTTCTTT. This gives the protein CAIRTTAANTEAFF.

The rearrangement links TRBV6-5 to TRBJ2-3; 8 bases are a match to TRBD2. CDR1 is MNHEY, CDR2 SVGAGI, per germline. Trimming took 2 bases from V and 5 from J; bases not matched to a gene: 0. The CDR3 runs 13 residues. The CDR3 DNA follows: TGTGCCAGCAGTTACGCGGGAGGAGATACGCAGTATTTT. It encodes CASSYAGGDTQYF.

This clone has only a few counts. The CDR3 DNA is TGTGCCAGCAGCTTAATGAGCGGGAGAAACAATGAGCAGTTCTTC. This codes for CASSLMSGRNNEQFF. The genes are TRBV7-9 and TRBJ2-1, with TRBD2 matching over 8 bases. With V trimmed by 2 bases and J by 5 bases, 5 bases remained unmatched. CDR3 size: 15 residues. Per the germline V gene, CDR1 is SEHNR and CDR2 is FQNEAQ (reference sequence).

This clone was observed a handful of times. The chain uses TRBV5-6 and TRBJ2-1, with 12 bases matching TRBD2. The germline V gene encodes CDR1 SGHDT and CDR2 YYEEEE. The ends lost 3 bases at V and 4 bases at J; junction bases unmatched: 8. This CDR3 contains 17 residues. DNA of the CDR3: TGTGCCAGCAGCTCGACTAGCGGGGGCCCTCCTTACAATGAGCAGTTCTTC. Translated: CASSSTSGGPPYNEQFF.

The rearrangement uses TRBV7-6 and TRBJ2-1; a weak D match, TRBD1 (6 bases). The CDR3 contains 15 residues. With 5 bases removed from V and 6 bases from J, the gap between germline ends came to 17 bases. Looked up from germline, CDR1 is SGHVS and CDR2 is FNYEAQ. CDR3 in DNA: TGTGCCAGCAGCCAAGGGGGAGTGGGGACCAATGAGCAGTTCTTC. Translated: CASSQGGVGTNEQFF.

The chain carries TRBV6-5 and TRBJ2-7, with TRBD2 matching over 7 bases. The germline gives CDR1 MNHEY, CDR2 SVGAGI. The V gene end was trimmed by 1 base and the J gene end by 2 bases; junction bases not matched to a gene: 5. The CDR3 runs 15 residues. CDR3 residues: CASSYLGGRAYEQYF. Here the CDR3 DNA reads TGTGCCAGCAGTTACTTGGGCGGGAGAGCCTACGAGCAGTACTTC.

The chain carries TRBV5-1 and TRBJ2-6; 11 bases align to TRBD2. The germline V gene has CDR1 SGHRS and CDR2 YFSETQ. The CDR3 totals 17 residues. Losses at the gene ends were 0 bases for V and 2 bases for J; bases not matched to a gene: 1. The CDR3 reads CASSLASGRTGANVLTF. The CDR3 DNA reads TGCGCCAGCAGCTTGGCTAGCGGGAGGACTGGGGCCAACGTCCTGACTTTC.

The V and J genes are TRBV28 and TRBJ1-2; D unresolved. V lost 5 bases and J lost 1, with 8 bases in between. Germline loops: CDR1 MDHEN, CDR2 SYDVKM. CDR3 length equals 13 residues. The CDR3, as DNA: TGTGCCAGCAGTCAGATTTTTAACTATGGCTACACCTTC. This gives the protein CASSQIFNYGYTF.

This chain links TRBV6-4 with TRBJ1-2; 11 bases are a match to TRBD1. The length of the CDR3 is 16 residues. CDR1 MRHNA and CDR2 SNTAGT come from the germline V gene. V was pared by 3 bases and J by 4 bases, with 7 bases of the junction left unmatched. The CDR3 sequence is CASSEGYGTGGYGYTF. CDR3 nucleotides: TGTGCCAGCAGTGAGGGCTACGGGACAGGGGGCTATGGCTACACCTTC.

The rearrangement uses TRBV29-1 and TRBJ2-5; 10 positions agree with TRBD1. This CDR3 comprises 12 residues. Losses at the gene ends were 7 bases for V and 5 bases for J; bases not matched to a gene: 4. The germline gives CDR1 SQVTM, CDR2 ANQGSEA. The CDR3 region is CSADRGRETQYF. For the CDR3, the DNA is TGCAGCGCCGACAGGGGGCGGGAGACCCAGTACTTC.

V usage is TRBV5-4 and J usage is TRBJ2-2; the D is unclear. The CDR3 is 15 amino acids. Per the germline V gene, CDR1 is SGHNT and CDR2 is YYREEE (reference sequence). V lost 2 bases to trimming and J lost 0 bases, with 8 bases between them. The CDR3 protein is CASSFVSANTGELFF. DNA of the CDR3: TGTGCCAGCAGCTTTGTGTCGGCGAACACCGGGGAGCTGTTTTTT.

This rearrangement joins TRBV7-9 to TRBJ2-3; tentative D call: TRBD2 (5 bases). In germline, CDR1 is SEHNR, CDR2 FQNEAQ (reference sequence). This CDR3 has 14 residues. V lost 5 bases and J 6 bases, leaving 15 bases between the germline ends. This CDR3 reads CASSKGLHGDTQYF. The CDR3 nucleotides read TGTGCCAGCAGCAAAGGACTCCACGGGGATACGCAGTATTTT.

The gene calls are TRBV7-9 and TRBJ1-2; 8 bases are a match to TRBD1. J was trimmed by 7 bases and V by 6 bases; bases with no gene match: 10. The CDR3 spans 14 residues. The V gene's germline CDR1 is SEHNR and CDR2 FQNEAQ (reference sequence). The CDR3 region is CASSQTGEGGGYTF. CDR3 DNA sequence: TGTGCCAGCAGTCAGACAGGGGAAGGGGGTGGCTACACCTTC. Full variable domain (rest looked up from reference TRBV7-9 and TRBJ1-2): DTGVSQNPRHKITKRGQNVTFRCDPISEHNRLYWYRQTLGQGPEFLTYFQNEAQLEKSRLLSDRFSAERPKGSFSTLEIQRTEQGDSAMYLCASSQTGEGGGYTFGSGTRLTVV.

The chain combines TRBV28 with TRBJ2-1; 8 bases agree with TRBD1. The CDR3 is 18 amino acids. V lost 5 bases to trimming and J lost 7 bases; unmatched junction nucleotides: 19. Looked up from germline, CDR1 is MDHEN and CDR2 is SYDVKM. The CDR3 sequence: CASSPFPRGQGRSNEQFF. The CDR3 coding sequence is TGTGCCAGCAGTCCCTTTCCACGAGGACAGGGTCGGTCAAATGAGCAGTTCTTC.

The chain's CDR3 is CASRSGTGGQETQYF. The CDR3 bases are TGCGCCAGCAGATCCGGGACAGGTGGTCAAGAGACCCAGTACTTC. The chain is built from TRBV10-1 and TRBJ2-5; 8 bases agree with TRBD1. With V trimmed by 6 bases and J by 2 bases, 8 bases remained unmatched. This CDR3 spans 15 amino acids. The germline V gene encodes CDR1 WNHNN and CDR2 SYGVQD (reference sequence).

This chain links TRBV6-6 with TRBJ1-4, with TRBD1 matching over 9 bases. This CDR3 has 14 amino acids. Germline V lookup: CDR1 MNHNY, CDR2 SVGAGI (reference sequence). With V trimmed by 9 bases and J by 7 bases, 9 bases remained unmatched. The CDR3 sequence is CASFATGGSEKLFF. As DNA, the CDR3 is TGTGCCAGTTTTGCGACAGGGGGTAGTGAAAAACTGTTTTTT.

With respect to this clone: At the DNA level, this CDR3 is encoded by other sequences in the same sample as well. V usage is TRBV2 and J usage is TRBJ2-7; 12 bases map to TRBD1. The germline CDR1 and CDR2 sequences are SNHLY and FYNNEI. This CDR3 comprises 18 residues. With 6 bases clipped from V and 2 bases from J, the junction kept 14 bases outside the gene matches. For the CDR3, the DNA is TGTGCCAGCAGGCCGATGGGGACAGGGGGCTCCCAACCCTACGAGCAGTACTTC. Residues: CASRPMGTGGSQPYEQYF.